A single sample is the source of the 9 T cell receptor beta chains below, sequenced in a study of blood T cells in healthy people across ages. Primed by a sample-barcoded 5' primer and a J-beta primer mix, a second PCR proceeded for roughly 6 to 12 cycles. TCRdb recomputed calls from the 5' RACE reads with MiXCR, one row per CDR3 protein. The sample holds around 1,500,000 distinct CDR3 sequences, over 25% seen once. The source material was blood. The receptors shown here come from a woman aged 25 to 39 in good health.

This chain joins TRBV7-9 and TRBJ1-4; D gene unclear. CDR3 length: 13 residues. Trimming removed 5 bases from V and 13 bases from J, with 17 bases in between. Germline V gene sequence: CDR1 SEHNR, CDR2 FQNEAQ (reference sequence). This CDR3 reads CASSGSPNGVLFF. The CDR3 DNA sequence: TGTGCCAGCAGCGGATCCCCAAACGGGGTACTGTTTTTT.

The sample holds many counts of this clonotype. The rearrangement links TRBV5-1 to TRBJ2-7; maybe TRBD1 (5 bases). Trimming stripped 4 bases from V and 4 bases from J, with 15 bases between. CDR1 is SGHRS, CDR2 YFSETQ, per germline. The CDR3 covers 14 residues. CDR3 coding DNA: TGCGCCAGCAGCACCGGGTCCACAGGTTACGAGCAGTACTTC. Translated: CASSTGSTGYEQYF.

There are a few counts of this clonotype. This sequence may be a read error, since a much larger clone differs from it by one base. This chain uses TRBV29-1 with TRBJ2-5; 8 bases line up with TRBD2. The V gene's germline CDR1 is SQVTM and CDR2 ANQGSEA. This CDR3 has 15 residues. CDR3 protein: CGVEVAGGYPETQYF. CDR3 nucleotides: TGCGGCGTTGAAGTGGCGGGGGGCTATCCAGAGACCCAGTACTTC.

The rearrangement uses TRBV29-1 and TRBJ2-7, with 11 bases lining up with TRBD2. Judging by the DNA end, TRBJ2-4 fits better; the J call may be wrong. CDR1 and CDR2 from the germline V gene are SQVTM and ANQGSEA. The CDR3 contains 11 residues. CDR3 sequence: CSAGLAGIQYF. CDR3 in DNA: TGCAGCGCCGGACTAGCGGGCATTCAGTACTTC.

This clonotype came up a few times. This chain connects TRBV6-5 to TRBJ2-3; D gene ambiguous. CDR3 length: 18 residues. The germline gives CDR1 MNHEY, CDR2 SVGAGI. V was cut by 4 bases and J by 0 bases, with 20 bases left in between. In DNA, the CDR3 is TGTGCCAGCAGTTCCCGCAGTCCTCAAATCCGCAGCACAGATACGCAGTATTTT. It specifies CASSSRSPQIRSTDTQYF.

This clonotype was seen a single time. The CDR3, as DNA: TGTGCCAGCAGCTTGGTAATACAGGAGATCCGAGCTTTCTTT. Translating it yields CASSLVIQEIRAFF. This chain uses TRBV7-2 with TRBJ1-1, with D possibly being TRBD1 (5 bases). The CDR3 is 14 residues long. CDR1 is SGHTA and CDR2 is FQGNSA in the germline V gene. Trimming took 3 bases from V and 10 from J, leaving 18 bases between them.

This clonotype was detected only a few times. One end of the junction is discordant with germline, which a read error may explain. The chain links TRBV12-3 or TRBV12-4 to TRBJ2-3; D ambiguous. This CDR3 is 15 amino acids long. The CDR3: CASTPQSGSTDAQYF. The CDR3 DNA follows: TGTGCCAGCACCCCACAGTCAGGTAGCACAGATGCGCAGTATTTT.

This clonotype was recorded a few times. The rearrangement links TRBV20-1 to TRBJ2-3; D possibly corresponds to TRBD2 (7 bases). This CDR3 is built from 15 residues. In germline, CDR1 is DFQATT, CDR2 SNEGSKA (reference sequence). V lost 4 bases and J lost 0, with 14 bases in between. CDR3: CSANGGLTSTDTQYF. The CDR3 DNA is TGCAGTGCTAACGGGGGGCTTACTAGCACAGATACGCAGTATTTT.

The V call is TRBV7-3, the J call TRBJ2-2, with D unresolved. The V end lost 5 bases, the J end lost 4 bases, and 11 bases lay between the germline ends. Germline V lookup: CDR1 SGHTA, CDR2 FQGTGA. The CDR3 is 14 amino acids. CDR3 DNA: TGTGCCAGCAGCCCGACCCTTTCCACCGGGGAGCTGTTTTTT. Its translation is CASSPTLSTGELFF.